The T cell receptor beta chain described here comes from a study of OX40 agonist ivuxolimab in advanced cancers. Overall study results and limits: With doses of 0.1 to 3.0 mg/kg, CD4+ and CD8+ blood T cells had undergone clonal expansion by week 6. Expanded peripheral T cells had an undetermined antigen specificity.

The protocol was immunoSEQ multiplex PCR, while the TCRdb copy is restricted to in-frame clones and leaves out a portion. This sample carries over 150,000 clones, roughly 94% of them seen once, and the ten largest clones take about 0.33%. In this sample, this clone turned up a few times. Its target is unknown. The starting material was CD4+ or CD8+ T cells sorted from blood, obtained in a trial of the OX40 agonist ivuxolimab. The source of this sequence is an adult with an advanced solid tumor such as melanoma, head and neck, liver or kidney cancer.

The CDR3, as DNA: TGTGCCAGCAGCTCTCCACCCGGGCAGCCCCAGCATTTT. Protein sequence: CASSSPPGQPQHF. The J gene is TRBJ1-5, the V gene TRBV7-2; D gene unclear. This CDR3 has 13 amino acids. The V gene's germline CDR1 is SGHTA and CDR2 FQGNSA. Trimming removed 4 bases at V and 7 bases at J, with 11 bases between.